The T cell receptor beta chain described here comes from a study of T cells in Graves' hyperthyroidism and ophthalmopathy. No progression to ophthalmopathy during 18 months of follow-up defined stable disease. Each patient was aged 18 to 65 and had newly diagnosed hyperthyroidism of under 2 months' duration. Together with thyroid ultrasound, orbital computed tomography, serum thyroxine and TRAb, clinical symptoms were used for diagnoses. Broader study findings: Ophthalmopathy was distinguished from stable hyperthyroidism by 13 V-J signatures.

RNA transcripts were the template for amplifying TCR beta CDR3 regions. The HTBI primer set was used in a first-round RT-PCR of the TCR CDR3. TCRdb ran MiXCR on the multiplex PCR reads and lists one entry per CDR3 protein. The sample lists 550,000 to 800,000 distinct CDR3 sequences; around a sixth were seen once. Trimming cost V 7 bases and J 6 bases; bases outside gene matches: 8. This CDR3 is built from 14 residues. CDR1 is SEHNR and CDR2 is FQNEAQ in the germline V gene (reference sequence). In this sample, this clonotype turned up many times. Its antigen is currently unknown. The V and J genes are TRBV7-9 and TRBJ2-3; 9 nucleotides align to TRBD1. The sequenced sample consisted of blood. This TCR derives from a man aged 45-65 years with Graves' hyperthyroidism. Here the CDR3 DNA reads TGTGCCAGCAACACGGACAGGGGAGGGGATACGCAGTATTTT. It translates to CASNTDRGGDTQYF.